This T cell receptor beta chain appears in the sequencing data of a study of technical replicates of blood from a few donors. The repertoire was sequenced with immunoSEQ multiplex PCR; TCRdb's copy has only in-frame clones and lacks some. The sample has tens of thousands of clones; approximately 94% are singletons. A few counts support this clone. This receptor was identified in a human donor in good health. The sample consisted of T cells isolated from PBMCs.

CDR3: CASSLVSSYEQYF. Here the CDR3 DNA reads TGTGCCAGCAGCTTAGTCTCGAGCTACGAGCAGTACTTC. The gene calls are TRBV11-2 and TRBJ2-7; unclear D gene. CDR1 and CDR2 from the germline V gene are SGHAT and FQNNGV. There are 13 residues in the CDR3. V was shortened by 1 base and J by 3 bases, with 7 bases between the two germline ends.